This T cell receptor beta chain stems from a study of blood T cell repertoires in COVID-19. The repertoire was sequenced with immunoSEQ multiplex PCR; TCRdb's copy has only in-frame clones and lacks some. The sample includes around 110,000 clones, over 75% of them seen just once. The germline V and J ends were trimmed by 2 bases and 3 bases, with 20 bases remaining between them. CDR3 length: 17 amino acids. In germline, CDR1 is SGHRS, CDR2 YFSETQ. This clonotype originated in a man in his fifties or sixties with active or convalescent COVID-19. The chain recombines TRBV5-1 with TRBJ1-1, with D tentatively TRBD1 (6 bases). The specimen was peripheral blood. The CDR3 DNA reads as TGCGCCAGCAGCTTAACTGGGGGCGCGTTTAGGGACACTGAAGCTTTCTTT. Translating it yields CASSLTGGAFRDTEAFF.